A single sample is the source of the 20 T cell receptor beta chains below, sequenced in a study of PD-1 blockade in classical Hodgkin lymphoma. Profiled with immunoSEQ multiplex PCR; TCRdb holds only in-frame clones, not every one. Altogether about 94,000 clones are present, 85% to 95% being singletons, with the ten largest covering roughly 2%. Time point here: cycle 4 day 1 (C4D1), after about 6 weeks of nivolumab. Every single patient, without exception, relapsed after autologous stem cell transplantation, and brentuximab vedotin exposure varied. The source was peripheral blood mononuclear cells (PBMCs), collected before the fourth cycle of nivolumab. The receptors were sampled from a human donor with classical Hodgkin lymphoma.

The chain links TRBV7-8 to TRBJ2-5; 7 positions agree with TRBD2. Trimming at V came to 2 bases and at J to 3 bases, leaving 6 bases not matched to a gene. The germline V gene has CDR1 SGHVS and CDR2 FQNEAQ. There are 15 residues in the CDR3. The CDR3 loop reads CASSLLGGGEETQYF. DNA for the CDR3: TGTGCCAGCAGCTTACTGGGGGGGGGAGAAGAGACCCAGTACTTC.

The chain couples TRBV9 to TRBJ2-7; D remains unclear. This CDR3 is built from 8 residues. The V and J ends lost 7 bases and 11 bases respectively, with 7 bases between them. Germline CDR1 is SGDLS and CDR2 is YYNGEE. CDR3 region: CASLREYF. The CDR3 DNA sequence: TGTGCCAGCCTCCGGGAGTACTTC. Supplemented by reference TRBV9 and TRBJ2-7, the full variable domain reads DSGVTQTPKHLITATGQRVTLRCSPRSGDLSVYWYQQSLDQGLQFLIQYYNGEERAKGNILERFSAQQFPDLHSELNLSSLELGDSALYFCASLREYFGPGTRLTVT.

This sequence joins TRBV4-2 and TRBJ2-1, with D maybe TRBD2 (6 bases). V lost 0 bases to trimming and J lost 7 bases, with 16 bases between them. The CDR3 totals 16 residues. Per the germline V gene, CDR1 is LGHNA and CDR2 is YNFKEQ. The CDR3 region is CASSQERVGGRNEQFF. The DNA of the CDR3 is TGTGCCAGCAGCCAAGAGAGAGTTGGGGGGAGGAATGAGCAGTTCTTC.

The V gene is TRBV14, the J gene TRBJ1-1, with a possible D match to TRBD1 (5 bases). Germline values: CDR1 SGHDN, CDR2 FVKESK. CDR3 length equals 14 residues. V lost 2 bases and J 8 bases, leaving 15 bases between the germline ends. The CDR3 protein is CASSQSGYLFEAFF. The CDR3 DNA sequence: TGTGCCAGCAGCCAATCAGGGTATCTCTTCGAAGCTTTCTTT.

The chain carries TRBV25-1 and TRBJ2-5, with TRBD2 as a possible D gene (5 bases). This CDR3 spans 14 amino acids. Germline CDR1 is MGHDK and CDR2 is SYGVNS. Deletions cut 4 bases from V and 10 bases from J, with 19 bases between. The CDR3 region has the DNA TGTGCCAGCAGTGCTCCGGGATCTCGGGGTGACCAGTACTTC. This encodes CASSAPGSRGDQYF.

The CDR3 DNA follows: TGTGCCAGCAGTCTAAGGCCCTCAAGTGGCAATGAGCAGTTCTTC. It translates to CASSLRPSSGNEQFF. This chain links TRBV7-2 with TRBJ2-1, with D unclear. CDR1 and CDR2 (germline): SGHTA, FQGNSA. This CDR3 has 15 amino acids. Trimming removed 6 bases from V and 6 bases from J, with 18 bases in between.

Relative to its sample, this clone is medium-sized. The V and J genes are TRBV6-4 and TRBJ1-2; D gene ambiguous. The germline V and J ends were trimmed by 10 bases and 9 bases, with 18 bases remaining between them. Germline V gene sequence: CDR1 MRHNA, CDR2 SNTAGT. This CDR3 is built from 12 residues. The CDR3 protein is CATRRADGSYTF. In DNA form, the CDR3 reads TGTGCCACCCGTAGGGCGGACGGCAGCTACACCTTC.

This sequence joins TRBV6-1 and TRBJ2-5, with D possibly TRBD1 on 7 matching bases. V was trimmed by 1 base and J by 4 bases, leaving 13 bases between them. This CDR3 is built from 15 residues. From germline, CDR1 is MNHNS and CDR2 SASEGT. CDR3 sequence reads: CASSEGRGRGETQYF. In DNA, the CDR3 is TGTGCCAGCAGTGAAGGAAGGGGGCGGGGAGAGACCCAGTACTTC.

This sequence joins TRBV27 and TRBJ2-1, with 10 bases aligning to TRBD2. V lost 8 bases to trimming and J lost 6 bases; unmatched junction nucleotides: 13. Germline lookup yields CDR1 MNHEY and CDR2 SMNVEV (reference sequence). The CDR3 loop spans 16 amino acids. CDR3 in DNA: TGTGCCAGCTTAGCCCCGGGACTAGCGACGTCCAATGAGCAGTTCTTC. Encoded protein: CASLAPGLATSNEQFF.

The chain employs TRBV7-6 and TRBJ1-1; TRBD1 agrees at 11 bases. CDR3 size: 15 residues. V lost 5 bases and J lost 2; bases outside the gene matches: 4. The germline CDR1 and CDR2 sequences are SGHVS and FNYEAQ. The CDR3 reads CASSPGTGGNTEAFF. Here the CDR3 DNA reads TGTGCCAGCAGCCCCGGGACAGGGGGAAACACTGAAGCTTTCTTT. Together with reference TRBV7-6 and TRBJ1-1, the CDR3 gives the full variable domain: GAGVSQSPRYKVTKRGQDVALRCDPISGHVSLYWYRQALGQGPEFLTYFNYEAQQDKSGLPNDRFSAERPEGSISTLTIQRTEQRDSAMYRCASSPGTGGNTEAFFGQGTRLTVV.

J is TRBJ1-2 and V is TRBV7-2, with D maybe TRBD1 (5 bases). From germline, CDR1 is SGHTA and CDR2 FQGNSA. The CDR3 has 13 amino acids. V was shortened by 1 base and J by 6 bases, with 9 bases between the two germline ends. This chain's CDR3 is CASSLGGFHGYTF. In DNA, the CDR3 is TGTGCCAGCAGCTTAGGGGGGTTCCATGGCTACACCTTC. Full variable domain (rest looked up from reference TRBV7-2 and TRBJ1-2): GAGVSQSPSNKVTEKGKDVELRCDPISGHTALYWYRQSLGQGLEFLIYFQGNSAPDKSGLPSDRFSAERTGGSVSTLTIQRTQQEDSAVYLCASSLGGFHGYTFGSGTRLTVV.

On this clone: An end of the junction differs from the germline gene, which may be a read error. The rearrangement links TRBV20-1 to TRBJ1-1, with TRBD1 as a possible D gene (5 bases). CDR1 is DFQATT and CDR2 is SNEGSKA in the germline V gene (reference sequence). The CDR3 sequence is 8 residues long. For the CDR3, the DNA is TGCAGTGCTATCGGGGGGGGCTTT. Translated: CSAIGGGF.

The chain links TRBV19 to TRBJ2-7; TRBD1 aligns across 8 bases. The CDR3 sequence is 14 residues long. J gave up 5 bases and V 3 bases, and 6 bases lay outside the gene matches. Per germline, CDR1 LNHDA and CDR2 SQIVND (reference sequence). The DNA for the CDR3 is TGTGCCAGTAGTATCCCGGGACAGGCTCACGAGCAGTACTTC. Translation gives CASSIPGQAHEQYF.

V usage is TRBV30 and J usage is TRBJ2-3, with D unresolved. CDR1 GTSNPN and CDR2 SVGIG come from the germline V gene (reference sequence). There are 14 residues in the CDR3. V was pared by 3 bases and J by 4 bases, with 14 bases between. The CDR3 reads CAWSLIFSADTQYF. CDR3 sequence (DNA): TGTGCCTGGAGCCTGATCTTCTCCGCAGATACGCAGTATTTT.

As DNA, the CDR3 is TGTGCCATCGGGTCAAGCGGGAGTAACGGGGAGCTGTTTTTT. This encodes CAIGSSGSNGELFF. J is TRBJ2-2 and V is TRBV10-3; TRBD2 matches at 8 bases. The V gene end was trimmed by 8 bases and the J gene end by 7 bases; junction bases not matched to a gene: 9. Germline CDR1 ENHRY, CDR2 SYGVKD. The CDR3 extends over 14 amino acids.

The V call is TRBV18, the J call TRBJ1-5; a weak D match, TRBD1 (5 bases). Germline CDR1 is KGHSH and CDR2 is LQKENI. Trimming left V 2 bases short and J 3 bases short, with 11 bases between. The CDR3 consists of 15 residues. Here the CDR3 reads CASSPFGQNNQPQHF. The CDR3 nucleotides read TGTGCCAGCTCACCATTTGGACAAAACAATCAGCCCCAGCATTTT.

J is TRBJ2-1 and V is TRBV14; TRBD2 matches 14 bases. Germline assignment: CDR1 SGHDN and CDR2 FVKESK. The CDR3 covers 18 residues. J lost 5 bases, V lost 2 bases, and 8 bases had no gene match. The CDR3: CASSQTIQGLAGDNEQFF. The CDR3 DNA is TGTGCCAGCAGCCAAACCATTCAGGGACTAGCGGGAGACAATGAGCAGTTCTTC.

This clone has only one observation. The gene calls are TRBV10-3 and TRBJ2-1; 10 nucleotides agree with TRBD2. The V gene end was trimmed by 7 bases and the J gene end by 6 bases; junction bases not matched to a gene: 3. The CDR3 runs 13 residues. Germline-derived CDR1 and CDR2 are ENHRY and SYGVKD. This CDR3 is CAIKSGRANEQFF. CDR3 nucleotide sequence: TGTGCCATCAAAAGCGGGAGGGCCAATGAGCAGTTCTTC.

This chain connects TRBV2 to TRBJ2-1, with TRBD1 matching 7 bases. This CDR3 comprises 15 residues. From germline, CDR1 is SNHLY and CDR2 FYNNEI. V gave up 4 bases and J gave up 6 bases; unmatched junction bases: 9. The CDR3 reads CASSAWTGGRNEQFF. The DNA for the CDR3 is TGTGCCAGCAGTGCCTGGACAGGTGGGCGCAATGAGCAGTTCTTC.

The chain couples TRBV10-3 to TRBJ2-5; 8 nucleotides align to TRBD1. The CDR3 totals 14 residues. The J segment lost 1 base and the V segment lost 10 bases, leaving 8 bases of the junction unmatched. Germline V gene sequence: CDR1 ENHRY, CDR2 SYGVKD. The CDR3 spells CATTDRGSQETQYF. The CDR3 bases are TGTGCCACCACAGACAGGGGCTCCCAAGAGACCCAGTACTTC.